The T cell receptor (beta chain) under discussion was sequenced for a study of regulatory T cells in long-lasting Graves disease. About the study: Recently diagnosed Graves' patients had received antithyroid drugs for under 3 months.

Germline assignment: CDR1 SGDLS and CDR2 YYNGEE. The germline V and J ends were trimmed by 2 bases and 2 bases, with 12 bases remaining between them. This CDR3 comprises 15 residues. Time point of the sample: newly diagnosed GD, antithyroid drugs for less than 3 months. Extracted PBMC RNA gave rise to the TCR library. To make TCR beta libraries, researchers used iRepertoire HTBI primers and Arm-PCR of CDR3 regions. Per the original data handling: Samples jointly harbored about 63 TRBV and approximately 15 TRBJ segments. TCRdb redid the calling of the multiplex PCR reads with MiXCR, one entry per CDR3 protein. TCRdb, not the original authors, processed these V and J calls. The data contain hundreds of thousands of distinct CDR3 sequences, over 14% of them singletons. General study findings and limits: New patients shared fewer public clonotypes (over 900) than persistent patients did (around 2,700).

As to this clonotype: Its antigen remains unknown. In this CDR3 the conserved last residue, phenylalanine or tryptophan, is missing, so a read error is likely.

This sample also appeared in a second study, on T cells in Graves' hyperthyroidism and ophthalmopathy. From that study: Graves' hyperthyroidism showing no ophthalmopathy progression within 18 months was considered stable.

The sequence came from a woman aged 40 to 50 with Graves disease. Sequenced here: peripheral blood mononuclear cells (PBMCs), sampled at new diagnosis, from a patient treated with antithyroid drugs. The V call is TRBV9, the J call TRBJ2-3, with a weak D call TRBD1 (6 bases). This CDR3 reads CASSVSRQATDTQYL. As DNA, the CDR3 is TGTGCCAGCAGCGTTTCCCGACAGGCCACAGATACGCAGTATTTG.